The 21 T cell receptor beta chains given below trace back to one sample, sequenced in a study of T cell repertoires in cytomegalovirus infection. Their antigen targets remain unknown. TCRdb itself ran the reads through MiXCR, one entry per CDR3 protein. Of roughly 570,000 distinct CDR3 sequences listed, approximately 40% are singletons. The sample was cultured PBMCs, taken from culture after CMV antigen stimulation. These receptors were obtained from a human donor in good health (CMV status not recorded). Some clones in this sample may be carry-over from other donors' samples.

Comment on this clonotype: The junction departs from the called germline gene at one end, perhaps through a read error. The gene calls are TRBV15 and TRBJ2-7; 8 bases align to TRBD2. The CDR3 runs 15 residues. The V gene's germline CDR1 is LNHNV and CDR2 YYDKDF (reference sequence). The CDR3 is CASSLGVGRVYEQYF. In DNA form, the CDR3 reads TGTGCCTCCAGCCTCGGGGTCGGGAGGGTCTACGAGCAGTACTTC.

This chain uses TRBV19 with TRBJ1-4, with D hard to call. The CDR3 is 15 amino acids. The germline V and J ends were trimmed by 4 bases and 5 bases, with 14 bases remaining between them. Per germline, CDR1 LNHDA and CDR2 SQIVND (reference sequence). The CDR3 reads CASSTLRDQNEKLFF. CDR3 DNA: TGTGCCAGTAGTACCCTCCGCGATCAGAATGAAAAACTGTTTTTT.

This clonotype was seen a handful of times. The V and J genes are TRBV7-2 and TRBJ1-6; D gene uncertain. Germline CDR1 is SGHTA and CDR2 is FQGNSA. V lost 5 bases, J lost 10 bases, and 9 bases lay in between. The CDR3 runs 12 residues. The CDR3 sequence is CASSLTFSPLHF. CDR3 coding DNA: TGTGCCAGCAGCCTGACATTCTCACCCCTCCACTTT.

CDR3 sequence (DNA): TGTGCCAGCAGCTTAGTCCCAACCTTCACTAATGAAAAACTGTTTTTT. Encoded protein: CASSLVPTFTNEKLFF. The chain links TRBV11-2 to TRBJ1-4; no firm D call. The V and J ends lost 1 base and 2 bases respectively, with 11 bases between them. The CDR3 covers 16 residues. Per germline, CDR1 SGHAT and CDR2 FQNNGV.

This clonotype turned up a few times. This chain joins TRBV19 and TRBJ2-5; D is perhaps TRBD1 or TRBD2 (5 bases each). V was clipped by 1 base and J by 7 bases, with 7 bases between them. The CDR3 has 12 residues. Germline V gene data show CDR1 as LNHDA and CDR2 as SQIVND (reference sequence). CDR3 in DNA: TGTGCCAGTAGTATAGTTGGGGGGACCCAGTACTTC. This sequence encodes CASSIVGGTQYF. Variable domain in full (rest from reference TRBV19 and TRBJ2-5): DGGITQSPKYLFRKEGQNVTLSCEQNLNHDAMYWYRQDPGQGLRLIYYSQIVNDFQKGDIAEGYSVSREKKESFPLTVTSAQKNPTAFYLCASSIVGGTQYFGPGTRLLVL.

The J gene is TRBJ2-1, the V gene TRBV20-1; 9 nucleotides align to TRBD1. This CDR3 has 13 amino acids. Trimming took 8 bases from V and 9 from J; bases not matched to a gene: 11. Germline loops: CDR1 DFQATT, CDR2 SNEGSKA (reference sequence). Here the CDR3 DNA reads TGCAGTCTGGTTGACAGGGGGATCGGTGAGCAGTTCTTC. This gives the protein CSLVDRGIGEQFF.

This chain connects TRBV12-3 or TRBV12-4 to TRBJ2-7, with no clear D. The CDR3 is 13 amino acids. The V end was cut by 3 bases, the J end by 8 bases, with 14 bases between. The CDR3 DNA sequence: TGTGCCAGCAGTTTCCGCGCGTCGCAGAAGCAGTACTTC. Translating gives CASSFRASQKQYF.

The chain combines TRBV18 with TRBJ1-5, with a tentative D call TRBD1 (6 bases). Trimming shortened V by 2 bases and J by 9 bases, and 17 bases separated the two germline ends. The CDR3 runs 15 residues. Germline CDR1 and CDR2: KGHSH and LQKENI. In nucleotides, the CDR3 is TGTGCCAGCTCACCAGAGGGGGGCTCCTTGGGGCCCCAGCATTTT. Encoded protein: CASSPEGGSLGPQHF.

The V and J genes are TRBV27 and TRBJ1-1; D is unresolved. The CDR3 covers 15 residues. Germline CDR1 and CDR2: MNHEY and SMNVEV (reference sequence). Trimming cost V 6 bases and J 4 bases, with 18 bases left between them. CDR3 protein: CASSLTPREGTEAFF. The CDR3 DNA follows: TGTGCCAGCAGCTTAACCCCCCGAGAGGGCACTGAAGCTTTCTTT.

The chain carries TRBV6-2 or TRBV6-3 and TRBJ2-2, with D maybe TRBD2 (6 bases). This CDR3 spans 17 amino acids. Germline CDR1 is MNHEY and CDR2 is SVGEGT. Trimming removed 5 bases from V and 5 bases from J, with 21 bases in between. Written as DNA, the CDR3 is TGTGCCAGCAGTCGCCCAACGTCGACTAGTCGGACCGGGGAGCTGTTTTTT. Its translation: CASSRPTSTSRTGELFF.

This clonotype occurred a few times. An end of the junction differs from the germline gene, which may be a read error. This sequence joins TRBV4-1 and TRBJ1-2; D not resolved. CDR1 is MGHRA and CDR2 is YSYEKL in the germline V gene. This CDR3 spans 17 amino acids. The CDR3 nucleotides read TGCGCCAGCAGCCAAGTGGGTGGAGGACGGACTAAATATGGCTACACCTTC. Protein product: CASSQVGGGRTKYGYTF.

The rearrangement joins TRBV7-6 to TRBJ1-6; D is unclear. The CDR3 is 12 residues long. Germline V lookup: CDR1 SGHVS, CDR2 FNYEAQ. V gave up 3 bases and J gave up 10 bases, with 7 bases separating them. The DNA of the CDR3 is TGTGCCAGCAGCTTCCCTTTCTCACCCCTCCACTTT. Its protein product is CASSFPFSPLHF.

The count of this clonotype is one. The rearrangement joins TRBV12-3 or TRBV12-4 to TRBJ2-3; tentatively, D is TRBD2 (7 bases). Trimming took 3 bases from V and 11 from J, leaving 18 bases between them. The CDR3 consists of 14 residues. The CDR3 protein is CASSFRGALIGQYF. The CDR3 coding sequence is TGTGCCAGCAGTTTTCGGGGGGCGCTTATTGGGCAGTATTTT.

This clonotype came up a few times. This chain connects TRBV12-3 or TRBV12-4 to TRBJ2-2, with 7 bases matching TRBD2. The CDR3 runs 15 residues. Trimming removed 2 bases from V and 6 bases from J; junction bases left unmatched: 6. The CDR3 coding sequence is TGTGCCAGCAGTTTATCGACTAGCTACGCCGGGGAGCTGTTTTTT. Its protein product is CASSLSTSYAGELFF.

This chain joins TRBV6-2 or TRBV6-3 and TRBJ2-7; weak D call: TRBD1 (5 bases). The CDR3 consists of 13 residues. Germline CDR1 reads MNHEY; CDR2 reads SVGEGT. Trimming left V 7 bases short and J 4 bases short, with 14 bases between. Here the CDR3 DNA reads TGTGCCAGCACCCAGGCTGGGGCTTACGAGCAGTACTTC. This encodes CASTQAGAYEQYF.

This sequence joins TRBV7-8 and TRBJ1-5; perhaps TRBD1 as D (5 bases). The CDR3 runs 16 residues. The germline V gene has CDR1 SGHVS and CDR2 FQNEAQ. V dropped 5 bases and J dropped 1 base, with 15 bases sitting between them. The CDR3 nucleotides are TGTGCCAGCAGCCGGGGGAGAGGGTTGAGCAATCAGCCCCAGCATTTT. Encoded protein: CASSRGRGLSNQPQHF.

This chain joins TRBV6-2 or TRBV6-3 and TRBJ1-2; TRBD1 is a possible D gene (5 bases). The V end lost 2 bases, the J end lost 7 bases, and 11 bases lay between the germline ends. The CDR3 spans 13 residues. Looked up from germline, CDR1 is MNHEY and CDR2 is SVGEGT. CDR3: CASSYAGPGGYTF. CDR3 DNA: TGTGCCAGCAGTTACGCAGGGCCCGGTGGCTACACCTTC.

This rearrangement joins TRBV7-2 to TRBJ2-1; tentatively, D is TRBD2 (5 bases). There are 11 residues in the CDR3. Looked up from germline, CDR1 is SGHTA and CDR2 is FQGNSA. V was pared by 2 bases and J by 12 bases, with 8 bases between. Here the CDR3 reads CASSLSAGQFF. DNA for the CDR3: TGTGCCAGCAGCTTATCGGCGGGGCAGTTCTTC.

The table lists this clonotype with a few counts. The rearrangement uses TRBV2 and TRBJ1-1; a weak D match, TRBD1 (5 bases). Germline values: CDR1 SNHLY, CDR2 FYNNEI. Trimming shortened V by 1 base and J by 1 base, and 19 bases separated the two germline ends. The CDR3 extends over 18 amino acids. The DNA for the CDR3 is TGTGCCAGCAGTGAAGAAGCGATAGCCGGGGGTGGGAACACTGAAGCTTTCTTT. Translating it yields CASSEEAIAGGGNTEAFF.

The V gene is TRBV6-1, the J gene TRBJ1-1; no clear D. V lost 6 bases to trimming and J lost 7 bases, with 12 bases between them. The germline CDR1 and CDR2 sequences are MNHNS and SASEGT. The CDR3 contains 12 residues. The CDR3 DNA reads as TGTGCCAGCAGCCCGGATTTTTTTGAAGCTTTCTTT. This gives the protein CASSPDFFEAFF.

This clonotype came up a few times. CDR3 in DNA: TGTGCCAGCAGCTTAGGAGAGACCTACAATGAGCAGTTCTTC. Translated, it gives CASSLGETYNEQFF. J is TRBJ2-1 and V is TRBV7-2, with D uncertain. Germline V gives CDR1 SGHTA, CDR2 FQGNSA. V was shortened by 1 base and J by 2 bases, with 6 bases between the two germline ends. This CDR3 is built from 14 residues. The full variable domain, in which reference TRBV7-2 and TRBJ2-1 provide the parts outside the CDR3, is GAGVSQSPSNKVTEKGKDVELRCDPISGHTALYWYRQSLGQGLEFLIYFQGNSAPDKSGLPSDRFSAERTGGSVSTLTIQRTQQEDSAVYLCASSLGETYNEQFFGPGTRLTVL.